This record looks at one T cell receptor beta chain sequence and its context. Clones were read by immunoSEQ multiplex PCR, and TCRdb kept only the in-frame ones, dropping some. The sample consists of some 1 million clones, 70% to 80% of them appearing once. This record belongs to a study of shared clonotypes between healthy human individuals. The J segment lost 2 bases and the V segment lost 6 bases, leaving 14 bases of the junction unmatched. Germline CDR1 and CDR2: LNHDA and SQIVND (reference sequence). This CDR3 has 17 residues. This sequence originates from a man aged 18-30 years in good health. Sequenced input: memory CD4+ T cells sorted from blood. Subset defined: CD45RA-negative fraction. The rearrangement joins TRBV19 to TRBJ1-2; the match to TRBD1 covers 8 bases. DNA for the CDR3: TGTGCCAGTAGGCGCAGTTCCGGGACAGGCGTCAACTATGGCTACACCTTC. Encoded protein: CASRRSSGTGVNYGYTF.